The 20 T cell receptor beta chains below all came from one sample that was sequenced in a study of STAT3 mutations in large granular lymphocyte leukemia. Study outcomes and limitations: Every T-LGLL patient had at least one immunodominant TCRbeta clonotype.

Which antigens these TCRs recognize remains unknown. Only in-frame clones appear in the TCRdb table, and some are missing; sequencing was by immunoSEQ multiplex PCR. Of roughly 46,000 clones in the sample, roughly three quarters were seen once. Specimen: PBMCs. Receptor source: a human donor with T large granular lymphocyte leukemia. Some clones in this sample may be carry-over from other donors' samples.

V and J are TRBV6-6 and TRBJ1-2; D gene unclear. This CDR3 region has 14 residues. Between the trimmed V and J ends, which lost 6 bases and 1 base, there was a span of 12 bases. The V gene's germline CDR1 is MNHNY and CDR2 SVGAGI (reference sequence). The CDR3 DNA is TGTGCCAGCAGGCCGAACGCATTTAACTATGGCTACACCTTC. As protein: CASRPNAFNYGYTF.

The V and J genes are TRBV4-2 and TRBJ1-1, with no clear D. The V end lost 1 base, the J end lost 8 bases, and 11 bases lay between the germline ends. The CDR3 extends over 13 amino acids. Germline V gives CDR1 LGHNA, CDR2 YNFKEQ. This CDR3 is CASSQVGRTEAFF. The CDR3 bases are TGTGCCAGCAGCCAAGTAGGACGGACCGAAGCTTTCTTT.

This chain links TRBV28 with TRBJ1-2; possibly TRBD1 for D (5 bases). Germline CDR1 MDHEN, CDR2 SYDVKM. Trimming removed 3 bases at V and 3 bases at J, with 11 bases between. The CDR3 is made up of 14 amino acids. The CDR3 is CASSFPDRDYGYTF. In DNA, the CDR3 is TGTGCCAGCAGTTTCCCTGACAGAGACTATGGCTACACCTTC.

V and J are TRBV7-8 and TRBJ1-3, with 8 bases that match TRBD1. The V and J ends lost 5 bases and 0 bases, in that order; junction bases with no gene match: 6. Germline V gives CDR1 SGHVS, CDR2 FQNEAQ. This CDR3 is 16 amino acids long. CDR3: CASSPDRANSGNTIYF. The CDR3 nucleotides are TGTGCCAGCAGCCCGGACAGGGCAAACTCTGGAAACACCATATATTTT.

This chain joins TRBV7-9 and TRBJ2-7; TRBD2 matches 10 bases. Germline loops: CDR1 SEHNR, CDR2 FQNEAQ (reference sequence). The CDR3 runs to 15 residues. Unmatched junction bases numbered 7, after V lost 4 bases and J lost 4 bases. CDR3 DNA: TGTGCCAGCAGCTCACGGACTAGCGGTCCATACGAGCAGTACGTC. It codes for CASSSRTSGPYEQYV.

This chain joins TRBV19 and TRBJ1-5; D gene uncertain. From germline, CDR1 is LNHDA and CDR2 SQIVND (reference sequence). Trimming pared 3 bases from V and 0 bases from J, leaving 15 bases between. This CDR3 contains 17 residues. CDR3 coding DNA: TGTGCCAGTAGTATTCGGGAGGACCCCTATAGCAATCAGCCCCAGCATTTT. Its protein product is CASSIREDPYSNQPQHF.

The CDR3 DNA follows: TGTGCCAGCAGTTACCCTGGGGGGGGCGTAGAGACCCAGTACTTC. Translating it yields CASSYPGGGVETQYF. The chain is built from TRBV6-6 and TRBJ2-5, with a possible D match to TRBD2 (7 bases). Germline V gene sequence: CDR1 MNHNY, CDR2 SVGAGI (reference sequence). Trimming cost V 2 bases and J 4 bases, with 14 bases left between them. The CDR3 length is 15 residues.

The chain is built from TRBV7-9 and TRBJ2-2; a weak D match, TRBD1 (5 bases). The CDR3 is 16 residues long. Germline CDR1 reads SEHNR; CDR2 reads FQNEAQ (reference sequence). V lost 4 bases to trimming and J lost 0 bases, with 12 bases between them. The CDR3 here is CASSSPTVANTGELFF. CDR3 bases: TGTGCCAGCAGCTCGCCGACAGTCGCGAACACCGGGGAGCTGTTTTTT.

This rearrangement joins TRBV5-4 to TRBJ2-1; 12 positions agree with TRBD1. The CDR3 sequence is 16 residues long. Germline CDR1 reads SGHNT; CDR2 reads YYREEE (reference sequence). The V and J ends lost 4 bases and 9 bases, in that order; junction bases with no gene match: 11. The CDR3 DNA is TGTGCCAGCAGCCACCAGCGGGACAGGGGGCTCGCTGAGCAGTTCTTC. It encodes CASSHQRDRGLAEQFF. The complete variable domain, with remaining parts taken from reference TRBV5-4 and TRBJ2-1, reads ETGVTQSPTHLIKTRGQQVTLRCSSQSGHNTVSWYQQALGQGPQFIFQYYREEENGRGNFPPRFSGLQFPNYSSELNVNALELDDSALYLCASSHQRDRGLAEQFFGPGTRLTVL.

The chain joins TRBV5-1 to TRBJ1-1; TRBD1 matches at 7 bases. The CDR3 has 14 amino acids. The ends lost 6 bases at V and 2 bases at J; junction bases unmatched: 7. CDR1 and CDR2 (germline): SGHRS, YFSETQ. For the CDR3, the DNA is TGCGCCAGCACCCCTGGGACAGCAAACACTGAAGCTTTCTTT. It yields the protein CASTPGTANTEAFF.

The genes are TRBV15 and TRBJ2-3, with D possibly called TRBD1 or TRBD2 (5 bases each). The germline CDR1 and CDR2 sequences are LNHNV and YYDKDF (reference sequence). This CDR3 comprises 13 residues. V was clipped by 10 bases and J by 4 bases, with 15 bases between them. The CDR3: CAIPGRLADTQYF. CDR3 bases: TGTGCCATCCCGGGACGATTGGCAGATACGCAGTATTTT. The full variable domain, with the rest looked up from reference TRBV15 and TRBJ2-3, is DAMVIQNPRYQVTQFGKPVTLSCSQTLNHNVMYWYQQKSSQAPKLLFHYYDKDFNNEADTPDNFQSRRPNTSFCFLDIRSPGLGDTAMYLCAIPGRLADTQYFGPGTRLTVL.

The rearrangement joins TRBV25-1 to TRBJ1-2, with unresolved D. Trimming removed 5 bases from V and 7 bases from J, with 8 bases in between. Germline CDR1 and CDR2: MGHDK and SYGVNS. The CDR3 totals 11 residues. The CDR3 bases are TGTGCCAGCAGTTCGTTCGGTGGCTACACCTTC. Protein: CASSSFGGYTF.

The rearrangement uses TRBV7-2 and TRBJ2-1; the match to TRBD1 covers 7 bases. The CDR3 loop spans 15 amino acids. The ends lost 1 base at V and 8 bases at J; junction bases unmatched: 8. The germline V gene encodes CDR1 SGHTA and CDR2 FQGNSA. CDR3: CASSLEVRGWHEQFF. CDR3 DNA: TGTGCCAGCAGCTTAGAGGTCAGGGGGTGGCATGAGCAGTTCTTC.

This sequence joins TRBV7-2 and TRBJ2-7; D call uncertain. Germline V gene data show CDR1 as SGHTA and CDR2 as FQGNSA. Trimming left V 3 bases short and J 4 bases short, with 10 bases between. The CDR3 consists of 13 residues. CDR3 protein: CASSFRPDYEQYV. The DNA for the CDR3 is TGTGCCAGCAGCTTCCGGCCAGATTACGAGCAGTACGTC.

The gene calls are TRBV7-2 and TRBJ1-5; tentative D call: TRBD1 (5 bases). V gave up 1 base and J gave up 9 bases, with 13 bases separating them. The CDR3 spans 14 residues. The germline V gene encodes CDR1 SGHTA and CDR2 FQGNSA. Here the CDR3 DNA reads TGTGCCAGCAGCTTAGTGGCGGGGGGTAGGCCCCAGCATTTT. Its protein is CASSLVAGGRPQHF. The variable domain in full, completed from reference TRBV7-2 and TRBJ1-5, reads GAGVSQSPSNKVTEKGKDVELRCDPISGHTALYWYRQSLGQGLEFLIYFQGNSAPDKSGLPSDRFSAERTGGSVSTLTIQRTQQEDSAVYLCASSLVAGGRPQHFGDGTRLSIL.

This clone was found a few times. The chain combines TRBV29-1 with TRBJ1-2, with unresolved D. Germline loops: CDR1 SQVTM, CDR2 ANQGSEA. V lost 7 bases and J 8 bases, leaving 20 bases between the germline ends. The CDR3 consists of 13 residues. The CDR3 DNA reads TGCAGCGCTACCACCTACGACCGCGGGGGCTACACCTTC. Translation: CSATTYDRGGYTF.

The chain employs TRBV5-4 and TRBJ2-5; TRBD2 might be the D (5 bases). The germline V gene has CDR1 SGHNT and CDR2 YYREEE (reference sequence). The CDR3 is 14 residues long. V lost 2 bases and J 5 bases, leaving 13 bases between the germline ends. The CDR3: CASSFRGLWETQYF. The CDR3 region has the DNA TGTGCCAGCAGCTTTCGGGGTTTGTGGGAGACCCAGTACTTC.

CDR3 in DNA: TGTGCCAGCAGTTCCGGAGGGTCCAATGGCTACACCTTC. This gives the protein CASSSGGSNGYTF. The rearrangement uses TRBV28 and TRBJ1-2; D is undetermined. Trimming took 4 bases from V and 6 from J, leaving 12 bases between them. Germline V CDR1 and CDR2: MDHEN, SYDVKM. CDR3 size: 13 residues.

The rearrangement joins TRBV4-3 to TRBJ2-1, with D perhaps matching TRBD1 (6 bases). Germline V gives CDR1 LGHNA, CDR2 YSLEER. Trimming left V 4 bases short and J 7 bases short, with 17 bases between. The CDR3 extends over 15 amino acids. The CDR3 DNA sequence: TGCGCCAGCAGCCCCCGACAGGCTTGGAAGAATGAGCAGTTCTTC. It yields the protein CASSPRQAWKNEQFF.

The V call is TRBV19, the J call TRBJ1-5; D is perhaps TRBD1 (5 bases). Trimming took 3 bases from V and 1 from J, leaving 16 bases between them. Looked up from germline, CDR1 is LNHDA and CDR2 is SQIVND (reference sequence). The CDR3 has 17 residues. The CDR3 bases are TGTGCCAGTAGTATCACCCCCTACAGGACAAGCAATCAGCCCCAGCATTTT. Its translation is CASSITPYRTSNQPQHF.